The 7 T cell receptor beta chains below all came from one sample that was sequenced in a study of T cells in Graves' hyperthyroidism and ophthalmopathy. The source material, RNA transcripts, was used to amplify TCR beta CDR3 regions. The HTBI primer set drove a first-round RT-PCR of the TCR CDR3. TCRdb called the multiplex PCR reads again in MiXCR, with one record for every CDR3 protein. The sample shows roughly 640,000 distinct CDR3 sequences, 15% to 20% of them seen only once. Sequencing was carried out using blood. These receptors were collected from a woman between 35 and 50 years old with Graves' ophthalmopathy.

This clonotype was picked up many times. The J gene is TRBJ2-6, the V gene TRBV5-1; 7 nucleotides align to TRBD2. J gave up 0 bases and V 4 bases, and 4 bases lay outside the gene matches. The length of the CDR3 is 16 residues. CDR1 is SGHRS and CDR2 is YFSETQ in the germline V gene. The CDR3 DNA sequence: TGCGCCAGCAGCCGGGAGGTTGGCTCTGGGGCCAACGTCCTGACTTTC. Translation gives CASSREVGSGANVLTF. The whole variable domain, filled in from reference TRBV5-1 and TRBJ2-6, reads KAGVTQTPRYLIKTRGQQVTLSCSPISGHRSVSWYQQTPGQGLQFLFEYFSETQRNKGNFPGRFSGRQFSNSRSEMNVSTLELGDSALYLCASSREVGSGANVLTFGAGSRLTVL.

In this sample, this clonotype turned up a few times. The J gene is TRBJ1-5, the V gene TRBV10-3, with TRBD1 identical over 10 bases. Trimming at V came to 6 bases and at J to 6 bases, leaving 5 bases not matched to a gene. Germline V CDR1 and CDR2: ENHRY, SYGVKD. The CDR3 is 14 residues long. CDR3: CAISRDRGIQPQHF. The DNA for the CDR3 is TGTGCCATCAGCCGGGACAGGGGTATTCAGCCCCAGCATTTT.

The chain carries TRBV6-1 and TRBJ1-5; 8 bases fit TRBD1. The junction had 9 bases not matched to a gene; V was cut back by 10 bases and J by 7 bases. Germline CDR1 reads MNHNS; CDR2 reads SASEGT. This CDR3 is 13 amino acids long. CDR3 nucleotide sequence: TGTGCCACCTCCGGGACAGGCGGCCAGCCCCAGCATTTT. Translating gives CATSGTGGQPQHF.

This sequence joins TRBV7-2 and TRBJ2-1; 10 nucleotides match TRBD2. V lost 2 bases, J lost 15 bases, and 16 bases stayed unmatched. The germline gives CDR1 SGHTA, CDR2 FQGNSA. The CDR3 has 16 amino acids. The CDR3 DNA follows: TGTGCCAGCAGCTTAAGGTTGACTAGCGGGCCAGCGGGGGCGTTCTTC. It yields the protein CASSLRLTSGPAGAFF.

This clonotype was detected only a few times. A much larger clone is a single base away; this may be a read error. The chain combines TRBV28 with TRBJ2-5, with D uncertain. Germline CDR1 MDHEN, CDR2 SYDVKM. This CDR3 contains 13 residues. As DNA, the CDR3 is TGTGCCAGCAGTTTGCCCAGCGAAGAGACCCGGTACTTC. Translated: CASSLPSEETRYF. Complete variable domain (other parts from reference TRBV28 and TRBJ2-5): DVKVTQSSRYLVKRTGEKVFLECVQDMDHENMFWYRQDPGLGLRLIYFSYDVKMKEKGDIPEGYSVSREKKERFSLILESASTNQTSMYLCASSLPSEETRYFGPGTRLLVL.

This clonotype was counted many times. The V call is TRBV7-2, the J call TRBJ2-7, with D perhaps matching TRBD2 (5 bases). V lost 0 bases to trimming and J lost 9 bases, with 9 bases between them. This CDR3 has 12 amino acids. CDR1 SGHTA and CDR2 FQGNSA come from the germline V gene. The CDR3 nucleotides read TGTGCCAGCAGCTTAGCGGGAGTGGTGCAGTACTTC. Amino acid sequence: CASSLAGVVQYF.

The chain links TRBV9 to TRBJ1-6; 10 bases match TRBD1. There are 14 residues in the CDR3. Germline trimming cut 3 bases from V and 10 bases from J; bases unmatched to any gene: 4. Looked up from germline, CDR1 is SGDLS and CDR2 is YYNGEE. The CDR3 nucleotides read TGTGCCAGCAGCGAACGGACAGGGGGATCACCCCTCCACTTT. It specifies CASSERTGGSPLHF.